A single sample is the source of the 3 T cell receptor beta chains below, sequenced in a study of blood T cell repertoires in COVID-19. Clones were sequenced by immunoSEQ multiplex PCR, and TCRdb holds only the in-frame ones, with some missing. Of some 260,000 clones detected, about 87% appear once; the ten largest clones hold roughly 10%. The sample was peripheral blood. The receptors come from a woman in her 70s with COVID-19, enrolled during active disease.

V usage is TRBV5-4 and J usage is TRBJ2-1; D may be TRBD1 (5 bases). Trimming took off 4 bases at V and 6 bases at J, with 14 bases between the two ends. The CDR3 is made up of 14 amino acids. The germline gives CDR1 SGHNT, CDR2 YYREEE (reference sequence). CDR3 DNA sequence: TGTGCCAGCAGCCCGGCAGGGTATCCCAATGAGCAGTTCTTC. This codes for CASSPAGYPNEQFF. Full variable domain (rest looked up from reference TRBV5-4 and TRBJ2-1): ETGVTQSPTHLIKTRGQQVTLRCSSQSGHNTVSWYQQALGQGPQFIFQYYREEENGRGNFPPRFSGLQFPNYSSELNVNALELDDSALYLCASSPAGYPNEQFFGPGTRLTVL.

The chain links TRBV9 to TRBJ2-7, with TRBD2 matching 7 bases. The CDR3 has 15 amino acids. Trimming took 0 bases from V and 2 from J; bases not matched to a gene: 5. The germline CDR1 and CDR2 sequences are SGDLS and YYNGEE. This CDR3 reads CASSVGSSGTYEQYF. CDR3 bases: TGTGCCAGCAGCGTAGGGTCTAGCGGTACCTACGAGCAGTACTTC.

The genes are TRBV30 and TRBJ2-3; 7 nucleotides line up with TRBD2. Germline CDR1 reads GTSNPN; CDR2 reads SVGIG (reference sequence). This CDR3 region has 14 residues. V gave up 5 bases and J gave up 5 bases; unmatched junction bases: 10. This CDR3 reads CAWSPGLTGDTQYF. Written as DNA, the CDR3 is TGTGCCTGGTCCCCGGGACTAACCGGAGATACGCAGTATTTT.